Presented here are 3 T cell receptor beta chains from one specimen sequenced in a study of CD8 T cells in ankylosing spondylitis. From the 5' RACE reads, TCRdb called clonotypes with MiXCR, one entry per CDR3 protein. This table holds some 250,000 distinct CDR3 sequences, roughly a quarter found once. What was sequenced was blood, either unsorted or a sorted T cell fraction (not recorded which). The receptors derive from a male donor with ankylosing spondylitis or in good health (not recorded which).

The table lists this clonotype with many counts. The CDR3 loop is CSAGHRGRAEGYTF. The DNA for the CDR3 is TGCAGTGCTGGACACAGGGGGCGGGCGGAAGGCTACACCTTC. This chain links TRBV20-1 with TRBJ1-2, with 9 bases matching TRBD1. Germline V gene sequence: CDR1 DFQATT, CDR2 SNEGSKA (reference sequence). The CDR3 spans 14 residues. V lost 5 bases and J lost 8; bases outside the gene matches: 12.

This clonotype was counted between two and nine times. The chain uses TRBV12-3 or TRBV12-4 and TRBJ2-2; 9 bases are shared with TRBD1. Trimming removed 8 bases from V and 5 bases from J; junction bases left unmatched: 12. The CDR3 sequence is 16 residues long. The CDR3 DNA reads TGTGCCAGCGTGATGGGGACAGGGAGAGGAACCGGGGAGCTGTTTTTT. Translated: CASVMGTGRGTGELFF.

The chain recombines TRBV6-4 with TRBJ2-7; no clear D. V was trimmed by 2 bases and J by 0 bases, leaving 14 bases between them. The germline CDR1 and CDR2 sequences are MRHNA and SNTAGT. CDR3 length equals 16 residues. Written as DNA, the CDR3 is TGTGCCAGCAGTGACATGGGTGCACTCAGCTCCTACGAGCAGTACTTC. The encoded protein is CASSDMGALSSYEQYF.